The 32 T cell receptor beta chains in this list originate from one sample, sequenced in a study of T cells in Graves' hyperthyroidism and ophthalmopathy. Amplification of TCR beta CDR3 regions was performed using RNA transcripts as template. HTBI primers were employed in a first-round RT-PCR of the TCR CDR3. Each CDR3 protein gets one entry after TCRdb re-called the multiplex PCR reads with MiXCR. The data hold 380,000 or so distinct CDR3 sequences, with roughly 12% observed a single time. Specimen: blood. Receptors were obtained from a young man with Graves' hyperthyroidism that later progressed to Graves' ophthalmopathy.

This clonotype was seen many times. The chain's CDR3 is CASRSRYQETQYF. CDR3 nucleotides: TGTGCCAGCAGGTCCCGGTACCAAGAGACCCAGTACTTC. The gene calls are TRBV12-3 or TRBV12-4 and TRBJ2-5, with unresolved D. This CDR3 region has 13 residues. V was clipped by 6 bases and J by 0 bases, with 8 bases between them.

This clonotype occurred a few times. The chain has TRBV4-1 and TRBJ1-1; the D gene is possibly TRBD1 (6 bases). This CDR3 contains 18 residues. V shed 8 bases and J shed 2 bases, with 27 bases lying between them. Germline CDR1 reads MGHRA; CDR2 reads YSYEKL. The CDR3 loop reads CASQLYIGRGRGNTEAFF. The CDR3 nucleotides read TGCGCCAGCCAGTTATATATAGGCCGGGGGCGAGGAAACACTGAAGCTTTCTTT.

This clonotype was observed at least ten times. For the CDR3, the DNA is TGTGCCAGCAGCCCCGGGACAGGGGGATTCCTCGAACTGTTTTTT. As protein: CASSPGTGGFLELFF. The gene calls are TRBV9 and TRBJ1-4, with 11 bases matching TRBD1. Trimming took 4 bases from V and 12 from J; bases not matched to a gene: 11. There are 15 residues in the CDR3. Germline V CDR1 and CDR2: SGDLS, YYNGEE.

J is TRBJ2-3 and V is TRBV5-1, with D possibly being TRBD2 (6 bases). There are 16 residues in the CDR3. Germline V CDR1 and CDR2: SGHRS, YFSETQ. V lost 4 bases and J 0 bases, leaving 15 bases between the germline ends. This chain's CDR3 is CASSPALALSTDTQYF. The CDR3 DNA follows: TGCGCCAGCAGCCCGGCGCTAGCGCTTAGCACAGATACGCAGTATTTT.

V and J are TRBV24-1 and TRBJ1-5, with TRBD1 as a possible D gene (6 bases). The CDR3 is 16 residues long. Germline V lookup: CDR1 KGHDR, CDR2 SFDVKD. V gave up 2 bases and J gave up 6 bases, with 16 bases separating them. CDR3 sequence: CATSDSNRAPGQPQHF. CDR3 nucleotides: TGTGCCACCAGTGATTCCAACAGGGCTCCAGGTCAGCCCCAGCATTTT.

This clonotype was seen many times. This chain connects TRBV15 to TRBJ1-1; possibly TRBD1 for D (6 bases). Trimming pared 0 bases from V and 3 bases from J, leaving 8 bases between. This CDR3 has 14 amino acids. Per the germline V gene, CDR1 is LNHNV and CDR2 is YYDKDF (reference sequence). CDR3 residues: CATSRDRGYTEAFF. DNA of the CDR3: TGTGCCACCAGCAGAGATAGGGGGTACACTGAAGCTTTCTTT.

The sample holds a few counts of this clonotype. The CDR3 protein is CASGLVQGDSNQPQHF. CDR3 in DNA: TGTGCTAGTGGTTTGGTGCAGGGGGATAGCAATCAGCCCCAGCATTTT. J is TRBJ1-5 and V is TRBV12-5; 7 nucleotides agree with TRBD1. The CDR3 length is 16 residues. Germline V lookup: CDR1 LGHNT, CDR2 FRNRAP. Trimming cost V 0 bases and J 0 bases; bases outside gene matches: 2.

This clonotype was seen many times. The chain links TRBV6-1 to TRBJ2-3; 8 nucleotides line up with TRBD1. The V gene's germline CDR1 is MNHNS and CDR2 SASEGT. This CDR3 region has 15 residues. With V trimmed by 6 bases and J by 8 bases, 13 bases remained unmatched. The CDR3 DNA sequence: TGTGCCAGCAGCACGACAGGGGACGGGTACGGTACGCAGTATTTT. It translates to CASSTTGDGYGTQYF.

This rearrangement joins TRBV4-1 to TRBJ2-7; 7 positions match TRBD2. Germline lookup yields CDR1 MGHRA and CDR2 YSYEKL. This CDR3 is built from 15 residues. V was clipped by 0 bases and J by 0 bases; unmatched bases: 2. CDR3 region: CASSQDGGVSYEQYF. The CDR3 DNA reads as TGCGCCAGCAGCCAAGATGGGGGGGTCTCCTACGAGCAGTACTTC.

This clonotype appeared a few times. This chain joins TRBV29-1 and TRBJ1-1, with D unresolved. This CDR3 has 11 amino acids. Trimming removed 6 bases from V and 8 bases from J, with 13 bases in between. Germline-derived CDR1 and CDR2 are SQVTM and ANQGSEA. The CDR3 nucleotides read TGCAGCGTAAGGGATCAGGTGGAAGCTTTCTTT. Translating gives CSVRDQVEAFF.

This clonotype appeared once. The rearrangement uses TRBV19 and TRBJ1-5; no firm D call. The ends were cut back, 4 bases at V and 0 bases at J, with 10 bases in the middle. The CDR3 runs to 15 residues. Germline values: CDR1 LNHDA, CDR2 SQIVND (reference sequence). The CDR3 loop is CASSTDGYSNQPQHF. As DNA, the CDR3 is TGTGCCAGTAGTACGGACGGTTATAGCAATCAGCCCCAGCATTTT.

This clonotype was recorded a few times. The rearrangement links TRBV20-1 to TRBJ2-2, with a weak D call TRBD2 (6 bases). This CDR3 has 18 amino acids. Germline V CDR1 and CDR2: DFQATT, SNEGSKA (reference sequence). Between the trimmed V and J ends, which lost 0 bases and 1 base, there was a span of 18 bases. The CDR3 loop reads CSARDPLLTGENTGELFF. CDR3 DNA: TGCAGTGCTAGAGACCCCCTTTTGACGGGGGAGAACACCGGGGAGCTGTTTTTT.

This clonotype was found a few times. A much more abundant neighbour one base away suggests this may be a read error. The rearrangement joins TRBV6-5 to TRBJ2-2; D call uncertain. Trimming took 2 bases from V and 0 from J, leaving 1 base between them. This CDR3 contains 13 residues. Germline CDR1 is MNHEY and CDR2 is SVGAGI. The CDR3 coding sequence is TGTGCCAGCAGTTACCCGAACACCGGGGAGCTGTTTTTT. Residues: CASSYPNTGELFF.

This clonotype occurred a few times. The rearrangement uses TRBV6-6 and TRBJ2-1, with 15 bases that match TRBD2. The CDR3 loop spans 18 amino acids. Germline CDR1 reads MNHNY; CDR2 reads SVGAGI (reference sequence). Trimming removed 0 bases from V and 6 bases from J; junction bases left unmatched: 6. Written as DNA, the CDR3 is TGTGCCAGCAGTTACTCGATCGGACTAGCGGGGGGGCCCAATGAGCAGTTCTTC. This encodes CASSYSIGLAGGPNEQFF.

This clonotype has ten or more counts. V and J are TRBV28 and TRBJ1-5; possibly TRBD1 for D (6 bases). CDR1 and CDR2 (germline): MDHEN, SYDVKM. The ends were cut back, 4 bases at V and 7 bases at J, with 11 bases in the middle. This CDR3 spans 13 amino acids. CDR3 protein: CASSSGGRQPQHF. DNA of the CDR3: TGTGCCAGCAGTTCTGGGGGCAGACAGCCCCAGCATTTT.

At least ten counts were recorded for this clonotype. The genes are TRBV6-1 and TRBJ2-7; tentatively, D is TRBD1 or TRBD2 (5 bases each). Germline V lookup: CDR1 MNHNS, CDR2 SASEGT. V was shortened by 6 bases and J by 6 bases, with 21 bases between the two germline ends. The length of the CDR3 is 15 residues. The CDR3 region is CASRTHGATFFEQYF. CDR3 DNA: TGTGCCAGCAGAACCCACGGGGCGACGTTCTTCGAGCAGTACTTC.

This clonotype has a handful of counts. The chain recombines TRBV10-2 with TRBJ2-7; no reliable D call. Per germline, CDR1 WSHSY and CDR2 SAAADI. Trimming pared 6 bases from V and 2 bases from J, leaving 8 bases between. This CDR3 contains 12 residues. The CDR3: CASSGRTYEQYF. CDR3 bases: TGCGCCAGCAGCGGCAGGACCTACGAGCAGTACTTC.

There are a few counts of this clonotype. The V and J genes are TRBV20-1 and TRBJ2-7; D is possibly TRBD2 (7 bases). CDR1 is DFQATT, CDR2 SNEGSKA, per germline (reference sequence). CDR3 length: 14 amino acids. V was shortened by 6 bases and J by 5 bases, with 20 bases between the two germline ends. CDR3 residues: CSARRGGPGNEQYF. As DNA, the CDR3 is TGCAGTGCCCGGCGCGGGGGCCCTGGGAACGAGCAGTACTTC.

This clonotype occurred many times. CDR3 in amino acids: CSAWDSSGNTIYF. The CDR3 nucleotides are TGCAGTGCTTGGGACAGCTCTGGAAACACCATATATTTT. This sequence joins TRBV20-1 and TRBJ1-3; 7 nucleotides agree with TRBD1. Trimming removed 5 bases from V and 0 bases from J; junction bases left unmatched: 1. Germline CDR1 DFQATT, CDR2 SNEGSKA (reference sequence). The CDR3 consists of 13 residues.

V usage is TRBV5-1 and J usage is TRBJ2-1, with TRBD2 identical over 7 bases. The trim removed 4 bases at V and 4 bases at J, leaving 11 bases unmatched. The CDR3 is made up of 16 amino acids. CDR1 is SGHRS and CDR2 is YFSETQ in the germline V gene. CDR3 coding DNA: TGCGCCAGCAGCCCGAGCCGGCGGGGGAATTACAATGAGCAGTTCTTC. Protein sequence: CASSPSRRGNYNEQFF.

The table lists this clonotype with many counts. The gene calls are TRBV10-3 and TRBJ1-1; the D gene is possibly TRBD1 (6 bases). In germline, CDR1 is ENHRY, CDR2 SYGVKD. Trimming left V 3 bases short and J 7 bases short, with 9 bases between. This CDR3 is 12 amino acids long. The CDR3 nucleotides read TGTGCCATCAGTGAAGGGACACATGAAGCTTTCTTT. Protein: CAISEGTHEAFF.

The chain is built from TRBV5-1 and TRBJ2-7; TRBD1 matches 8 bases. The trim removed 2 bases at V and 4 bases at J, leaving 11 bases unmatched. Germline CDR1 is SGHRS and CDR2 is YFSETQ. The CDR3 has 16 residues. This chain's CDR3 is CASSFEGQVLAYEQYF. The CDR3 DNA is TGCGCCAGCAGCTTTGAGGGACAGGTGTTGGCGTACGAGCAGTACTTC.

V is TRBV19 and J is TRBJ2-5, with D possibly TRBD1 on 6 matching bases. The CDR3 contains 16 residues. The V gene's germline CDR1 is LNHDA and CDR2 SQIVND (reference sequence). V dropped 5 bases and J dropped 5 bases, with 21 bases sitting between them. CDR3 DNA: TGTGCCAGTAGTTCCTCGGACTGGGACATAGATGAGACCCAGTACTTC. Translating gives CASSSSDWDIDETQYF.

This clonotype was seen ten or more times. A clone one base away is much larger, so this may be a read error. CDR3 loop: CASRGTISYEQYF. CDR3 DNA sequence: TGTGCCAGCAGGGGGACTATCTCCTACGAGCAGTACTTC. J is TRBJ2-7 and V is TRBV6-1; 7 bases are shared with TRBD2. The junction had 2 bases not matched to a gene; V was cut back by 6 bases and J by 0 bases. CDR3 length equals 13 residues. CDR1 is MNHNS, CDR2 SASEGT, per germline.

This clonotype was counted between two and nine times. The rearrangement links TRBV20-1 to TRBJ2-5; 9 bases are shared with TRBD1. Looked up from germline, CDR1 is DFQATT and CDR2 is SNEGSKA (reference sequence). This CDR3 region has 14 residues. The ends lost 1 base at V and 5 bases at J; junction bases unmatched: 5. The CDR3 here is CSARGGQGRETQYF. The CDR3 region has the DNA TGCAGTGCTAGAGGGGGACAGGGCAGGGAGACCCAGTACTTC.

This clonotype was counted many times. The J gene is TRBJ1-1, the V gene TRBV7-6, with 9 positions matching TRBD1. The junction had 7 bases not matched to a gene; V was cut back by 5 bases and J by 3 bases. Germline lookup yields CDR1 SGHVS and CDR2 FNYEAQ. The CDR3 covers 15 residues. CDR3 DNA sequence: TGTGCCAGCAGCCCCTGGGACAGGGTGTACACTGAAGCTTTCTTT. This codes for CASSPWDRVYTEAFF.

This sequence joins TRBV9 and TRBJ2-7; 11 positions match TRBD1. Germline V lookup: CDR1 SGDLS, CDR2 YYNGEE. With V trimmed by 1 base and J by 6 bases, 3 bases remained unmatched. There are 14 residues in the CDR3. The CDR3 reads CASSVWDRGGEQYF. The CDR3, as DNA: TGTGCCAGCAGCGTATGGGACAGGGGGGGCGAGCAGTACTTC.

The rearrangement uses TRBV7-9 and TRBJ2-2; D remains ambiguous. Germline V gene data show CDR1 as SEHNR and CDR2 as FQNEAQ (reference sequence). Between the trimmed V and J ends, which lost 4 bases and 10 bases, there was a span of 13 bases. The CDR3 totals 13 residues. For the CDR3, the DNA is TGTGCCAGCAGCTCCTGGTCAATAGCGGAGCTGTTTTTT. Translation: CASSSWSIAELFF.

This clonotype was seen ten or more times. The chain has TRBV2 and TRBJ2-7; D tentatively reads TRBD1 or TRBD2 (5 bases each). Germline V CDR1 and CDR2: SNHLY, FYNNEI. The CDR3 is 16 amino acids. V shed 4 bases and J shed 3 bases, with 19 bases lying between them. Here the CDR3 reads CASSGPPPGPRYEQYF. In nucleotides, the CDR3 is TGTGCCAGCAGTGGGCCTCCGCCGGGACCCCGCTACGAGCAGTACTTC.

Concerning this clonotype: A much larger clone lies one base from this, so it may be a read error. The chain couples TRBV12-3 or TRBV12-4 to TRBJ1-2; the D gene is possibly TRBD1 (5 bases). The CDR3 consists of 14 residues. The CDR3 region has the DNA TGTGCCAGCAGTTTAAGGGGTTTTAACTATGGCTGCACCTTC. This encodes CASSLRGFNYGCTF.

This chain uses TRBV20-1 with TRBJ2-2, with TRBD2 matching over 8 bases. With V trimmed by 8 bases and J by 5 bases, 10 bases remained unmatched. Germline V CDR1 and CDR2: DFQATT, SNEGSKA (reference sequence). CDR3 size: 14 residues. CDR3 loop: CSSLSAGVTGELFF. CDR3 coding DNA: TGCAGTTCCCTCTCAGCGGGGGTTACCGGGGAGCTGTTTTTT.

This clonotype has at least ten counts. The rearrangement joins TRBV2 to TRBJ2-5; TRBD2 matches 10 bases. V dropped 5 bases and J dropped 0; count of bases not matched to a gene: 9. This CDR3 is 17 amino acids long. CDR1 SNHLY and CDR2 FYNNEI come from the germline V gene. The CDR3, as DNA: TGTGCCAGCAGTACTCAGCGGGGGGGCCCAAACCAAGAGACCCAGTACTTC. Translation gives CASSTQRGGPNQETQYF.